This TCR beta chain appears in the sequencing data of a study of beta chain features in type 1 diabetes. About the research overall: Across the samples, roughly 99 million sorted cells were examined in total. Notes on the study in general: Shorter TCRB CDR3s, moderately but significantly so, were found in Type 1 diabetes patients in all four CD4+ subsets.

The study reverse transcribed the entire isolated RNA, so it sequenced expressed TCRB transcripts. This table comes from immunoSEQ multiplex PCR, and its TCRdb copy is limited to in-frame clones, with some not included. The sample includes over 100,000 clones, roughly 17% of them seen just once. For this clone: No antigen is known for it.

The sequence was obtained from a man younger than 45 with type 1 diabetes. Material: central memory CD4+ T cells from blood.

In DNA, the CDR3 is TGCAGCGTAGGGGCAGGGTATGGCTACACCTTC. Translated: CSVGAGYGYTF. The chain has TRBV29-1 and TRBJ1-2; D possibly corresponds to TRBD1 (5 bases). Germline V gene data show CDR1 as SQVTM and CDR2 as ANQGSEA. This CDR3 comprises 11 residues. Trimming shortened V by 6 bases and J by 5 bases, and 10 bases separated the two germline ends.